These 5 T cell receptor beta chains originate from one sample sequenced in a study of vaccination effects on CD4 cells after COVID-19. Before any sequencing was done, the ViraFEST assay used viral peptide pools to expand antigen-specific CD4+ T cells. The culture ran for about 11 days, and then CD4+ T cells were isolated. The person had a PCR-confirmed SARS-CoV-2 infection during March to December 2020. Their antigens remain unidentified. The protocol was immunoSEQ multiplex PCR, while the TCRdb copy is restricted to in-frame clones and leaves out a portion. The repertoire holds more than 20,000 clones, with roughly 71% as singletons. The sample in question was CD4+ T cells from PBMCs cultured with SARS-CoV-2 spike peptides, obtained before COVID-19 vaccination. These receptors originate from a human donor who had a prior SARS-CoV-2 infection.

The rearrangement uses TRBV19 and TRBJ2-2; a weak D match, TRBD2 (5 bases). Germline assignment: CDR1 LNHDA and CDR2 SQIVND (reference sequence). V was pared by 5 bases and J by 8 bases, with 15 bases between. This CDR3 contains 14 residues. The CDR3 here is CASSSSGPGGELFF. CDR3 DNA sequence: TGTGCCAGTAGTTCAAGCGGACCGGGAGGGGAGCTGTTTTTT.

J is TRBJ2-3 and V is TRBV3-1 (or the pseudogene TRBV3-2), with TRBD2 matching 9 bases. In germline, CDR1 is LGHDT, CDR2 YNNKEL (reference sequence). This CDR3 spans 18 amino acids. Trimming cost V 1 base and J 0 bases; bases outside gene matches: 8. The CDR3 region is CASSQGVGLAGSTDTQYF. CDR3 bases: TGTGCCAGCAGCCAAGGAGTGGGGCTAGCGGGGAGCACAGATACGCAGTATTTT.

The chain recombines TRBV5-1 with TRBJ2-1; 12 positions agree with TRBD1. The CDR3 extends over 15 amino acids. Germline CDR1 is SGHRS and CDR2 is YFSETQ. J lost 8 bases, V lost 2 bases, and 5 bases had no gene match. The CDR3 reads CASSFRDRGRDEQFF. CDR3 nucleotides: TGCGCCAGCAGCTTTCGGGACAGGGGGCGGGATGAGCAGTTCTTC.

The chain combines TRBV18 with TRBJ1-3; D is unclear. The CDR3 loop spans 14 amino acids. V was clipped by 3 bases and J by 4 bases, with 10 bases between them. The germline gives CDR1 KGHSH, CDR2 LQKENI. The CDR3 coding sequence is TGTGCCAGCTCACCGTCGGCTGCGGGAAACACCATATATTTT. Amino acid sequence: CASSPSAAGNTIYF. The full variable domain, its missing parts supplied by reference TRBV18 and TRBJ1-3, is NAGVMQNPRHLVRRRGQEARLRCSPMKGHSHVYWYRQLPEEGLKFMVYLQKENIIDESGMPKERFSAEFPKEGPSILRIQQVVRGDSAAYFCASSPSAAGNTIYFGEGSWLTVV.

The gene calls are TRBV19 and TRBJ2-2; D unresolved. Trimming cost V 3 bases and J 3 bases, with 14 bases left between them. This CDR3 spans 16 amino acids. The germline CDR1 and CDR2 sequences are LNHDA and SQIVND (reference sequence). The DNA of the CDR3 is TGTGCCAGTAGTATTTTGGTCCCCGGTGACACCGGGGAGCTGTTTTTT. Amino acids: CASSILVPGDTGELFF. Based on the CDR3 plus reference TRBV19 and TRBJ2-2, the full variable domain is DGGITQSPKYLFRKEGQNVTLSCEQNLNHDAMYWYRQDPGQGLRLIYYSQIVNDFQKGDIAEGYSVSREKKESFPLTVTSAQKNPTAFYLCASSILVPGDTGELFFGEGSRLTVL.